Sequencing of this T cell receptor (beta chain) was carried out in a study of blood T cell repertoires in COVID-19. Method: immunoSEQ multiplex PCR; TCRdb's copy keeps in-frame clones and lacks some. The table lists about 23,000 clones, around 90% of them singletons. This sequence was found in a woman aged 80 or over with active COVID-19. The sample comprised peripheral blood.

In DNA, the CDR3 is TGTGCCAGCAGCCCCTACCGAATCTCTTCAACTAATGAAAAACTGTTTTTT. Protein: CASSPYRISSTNEKLFF. The chain is built from TRBV7-8 and TRBJ1-4; D unresolved. This CDR3 spans 17 amino acids. V shed 5 bases and J shed 0 bases, with 16 bases lying between them. Germline loops: CDR1 SGHVS, CDR2 FQNEAQ.